What follows are 4 T cell receptor beta chains derived from one specimen sequenced in a study of blood T cell repertoires in COVID-19. The protocol was immunoSEQ multiplex PCR, while the TCRdb copy is restricted to in-frame clones and leaves out a portion. The profile shows about 250,000 clones, approximately 89% of them singletons. The sequencing sample was made of PBMCs or T cells enriched from blood (not recorded which). The receptor set was obtained from a woman in her twenties or thirties with acute COVID-19.

V usage is TRBV4-3 and J usage is TRBJ2-2; 10 bases agree with TRBD1. The CDR3 is made up of 18 amino acids. Per the germline V gene, CDR1 is LGHNA and CDR2 is YSLEER. After removal of 4 bases from V and 4 bases from J, the junction contained 12 bases not matched to a gene. The CDR3 protein is CASSRAPGQGSITGELFF. DNA for the CDR3: TGCGCCAGCAGCCGCGCCCCGGGACAGGGGTCGATCACCGGGGAGCTGTTTTTT.

The rearrangement links TRBV10-2 to TRBJ2-1; no reliable D call. Trimming pared 11 bases from V and 9 bases from J, leaving 11 bases between. The CDR3 runs to 10 residues. Germline CDR1 WSHSY, CDR2 SAAADI. The CDR3 sequence is CAANFVEQFF. The CDR3 coding sequence is TGCGCCGCTAATTTTGTTGAGCAGTTCTTC.

The chain recombines TRBV29-1 with TRBJ1-1; D is uncertain. Germline-derived CDR1 and CDR2 are SQVTM and ANQGSEA. The length of the CDR3 is 14 residues. Between the trimmed V and J ends, which lost 0 bases and 1 base, there was a span of 9 bases. CDR3 loop: CSVEDRVGNTEAFF. The CDR3 nucleotides read TGCAGCGTTGAAGATCGGGTGGGGAACACTGAAGCTTTCTTT.

Remarks on this clone: The same CDR3 also results from other DNA sequences found in this sample. The V gene is TRBV5-1, the J gene TRBJ1-4; D gene unclear. The CDR3 has 14 residues. V was shortened by 2 bases and J by 5 bases, with 10 bases between the two germline ends. Germline V gene data show CDR1 as SGHRS and CDR2 as YFSETQ. The CDR3 DNA reads as TGCGCCAGCAGCTTCCGCGATTCGAATGAAAAACTGTTTTTT. Protein: CASSFRDSNEKLFF.